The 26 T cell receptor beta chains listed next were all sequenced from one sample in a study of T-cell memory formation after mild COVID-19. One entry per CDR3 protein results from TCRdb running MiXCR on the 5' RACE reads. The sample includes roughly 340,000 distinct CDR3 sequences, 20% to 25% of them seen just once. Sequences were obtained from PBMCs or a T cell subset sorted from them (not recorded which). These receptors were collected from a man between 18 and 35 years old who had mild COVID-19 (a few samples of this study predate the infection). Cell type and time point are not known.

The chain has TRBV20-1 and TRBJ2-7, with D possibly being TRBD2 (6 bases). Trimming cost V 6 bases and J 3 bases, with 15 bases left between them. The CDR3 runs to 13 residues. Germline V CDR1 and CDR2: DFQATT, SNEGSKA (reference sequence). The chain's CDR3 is CSARVAEYYEQYF. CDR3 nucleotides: TGCAGTGCCCGAGTAGCGGAGTACTACGAGCAGTACTTC.

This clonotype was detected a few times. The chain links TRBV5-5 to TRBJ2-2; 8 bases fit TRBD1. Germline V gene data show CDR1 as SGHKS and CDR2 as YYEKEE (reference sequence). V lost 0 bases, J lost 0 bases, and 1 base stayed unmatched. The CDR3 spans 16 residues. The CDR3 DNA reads TGTGCCAGCAGCTTGGTGACAGGGGCGAACACCGGGGAGCTGTTTTTT. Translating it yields CASSLVTGANTGELFF.

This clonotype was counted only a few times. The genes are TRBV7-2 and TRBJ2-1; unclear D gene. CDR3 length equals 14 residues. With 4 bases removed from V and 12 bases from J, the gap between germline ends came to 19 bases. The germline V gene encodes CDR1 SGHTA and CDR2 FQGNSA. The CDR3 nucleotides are TGTGCCAGCAGCTCCGATAGGGATTCGTGGGTGCAGTTCTTC. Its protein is CASSSDRDSWVQFF.

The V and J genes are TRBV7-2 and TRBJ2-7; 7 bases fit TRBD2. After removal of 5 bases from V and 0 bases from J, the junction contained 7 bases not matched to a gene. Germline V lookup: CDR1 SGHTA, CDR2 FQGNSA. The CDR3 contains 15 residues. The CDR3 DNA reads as TGTGCCAGCAGCCCAGGTGCGGGGGTCTCCTACGAGCAGTACGTC. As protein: CASSPGAGVSYEQYV.

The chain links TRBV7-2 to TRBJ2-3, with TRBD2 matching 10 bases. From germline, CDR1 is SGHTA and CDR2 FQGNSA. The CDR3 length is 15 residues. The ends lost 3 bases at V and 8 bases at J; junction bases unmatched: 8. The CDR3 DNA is TGTGCCAGCAGCTTCGGCAGCGGGGGGGCCGGTACGCAGTATTTT. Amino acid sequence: CASSFGSGGAGTQYF.

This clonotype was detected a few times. The CDR3 protein is CASSSPGTSAETQYF. CDR3 in DNA: TGTGCCAGCAGTTCCCCCGGGACTAGCGCCGAGACCCAGTACTTC. This rearrangement joins TRBV6-6 to TRBJ2-5, with 10 bases matching TRBD2. The CDR3 is 15 residues long. Germline V gene sequence: CDR1 MNHNY, CDR2 SVGAGI (reference sequence). Unmatched junction bases numbered 7, after V lost 4 bases and J lost 5 bases.

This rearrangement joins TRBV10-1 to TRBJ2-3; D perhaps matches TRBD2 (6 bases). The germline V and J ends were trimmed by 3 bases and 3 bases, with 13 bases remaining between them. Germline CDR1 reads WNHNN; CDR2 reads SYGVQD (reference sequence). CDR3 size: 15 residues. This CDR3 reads CASSDRGTYTDTQYF. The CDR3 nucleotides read TGCGCCAGCAGTGACCGGGGGACCTATACAGATACGCAGTATTTT.

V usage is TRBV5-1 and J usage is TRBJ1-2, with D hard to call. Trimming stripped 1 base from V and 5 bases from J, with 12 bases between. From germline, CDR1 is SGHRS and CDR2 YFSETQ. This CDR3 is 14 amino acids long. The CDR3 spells CASSLSFPEYGYTF. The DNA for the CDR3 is TGCGCCAGCAGCTTGTCATTCCCAGAGTATGGCTACACCTTC.

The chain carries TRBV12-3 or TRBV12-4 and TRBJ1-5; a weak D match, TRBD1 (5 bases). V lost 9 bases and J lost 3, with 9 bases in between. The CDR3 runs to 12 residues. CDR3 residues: CASGQLNQPQHF. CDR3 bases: TGTGCCAGTGGACAACTCAATCAGCCCCAGCATTTT.

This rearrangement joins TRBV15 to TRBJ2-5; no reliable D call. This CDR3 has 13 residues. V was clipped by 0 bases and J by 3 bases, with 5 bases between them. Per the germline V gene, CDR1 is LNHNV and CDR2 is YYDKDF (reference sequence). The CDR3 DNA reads TGTGCCACCAGCAGAGATCGCAAAGAGACCCAGTACTTC. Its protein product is CATSRDRKETQYF.

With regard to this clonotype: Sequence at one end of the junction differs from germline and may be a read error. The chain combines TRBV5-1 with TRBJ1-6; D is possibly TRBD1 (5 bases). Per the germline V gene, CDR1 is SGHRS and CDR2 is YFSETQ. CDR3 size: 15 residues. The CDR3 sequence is CAISGNGARNSPLHF. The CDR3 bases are TGCGCCATCAGCGGGAACGGGGCTCGGAATTCACCCCTCCACTTT.

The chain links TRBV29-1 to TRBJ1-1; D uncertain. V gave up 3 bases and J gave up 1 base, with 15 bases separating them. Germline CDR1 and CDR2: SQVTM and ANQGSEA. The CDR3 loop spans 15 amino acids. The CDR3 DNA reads TGCAGCGTTGATGGGCGGGATTTGGGGAACACTGAAGCTTTCTTT. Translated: CSVDGRDLGNTEAFF.

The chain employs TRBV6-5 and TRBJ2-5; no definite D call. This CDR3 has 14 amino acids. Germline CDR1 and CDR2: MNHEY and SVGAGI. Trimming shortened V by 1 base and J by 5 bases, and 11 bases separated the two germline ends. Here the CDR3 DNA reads TGTGCCAGCAGTTACTTTTCGGGCCTGGAGACCCAGTACTTC. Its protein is CASSYFSGLETQYF.

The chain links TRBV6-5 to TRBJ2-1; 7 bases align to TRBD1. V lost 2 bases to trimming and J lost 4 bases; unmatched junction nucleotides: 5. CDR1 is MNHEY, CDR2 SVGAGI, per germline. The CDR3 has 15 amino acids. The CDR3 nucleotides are TGTGCCAGCAGTTACGGCCCGGGACAGTACAATGAGCAGTTCTTC. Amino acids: CASSYGPGQYNEQFF.

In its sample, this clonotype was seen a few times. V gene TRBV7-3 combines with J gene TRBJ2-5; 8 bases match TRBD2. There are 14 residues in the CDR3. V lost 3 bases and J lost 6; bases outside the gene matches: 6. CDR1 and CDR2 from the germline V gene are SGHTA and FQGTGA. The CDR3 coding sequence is TGTGCCAGCAGCTTCGGGGGGGCCTCAAAGACCCAGTACTTC. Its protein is CASSFGGASKTQYF. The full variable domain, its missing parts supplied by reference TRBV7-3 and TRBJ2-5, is GAGVSQTPSNKVTEKGKYVELRCDPISGHTALYWYRQSLGQGPEFLIYFQGTGAADDSGLPNDRFFAVRPEGSVSTLKIQRTERGDSAVYLCASSFGGASKTQYFGPGTRLLVL.

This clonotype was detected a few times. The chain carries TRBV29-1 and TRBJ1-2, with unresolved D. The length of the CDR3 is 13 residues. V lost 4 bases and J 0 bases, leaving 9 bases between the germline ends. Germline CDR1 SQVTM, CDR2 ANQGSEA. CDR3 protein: CSVVPDSNYGYTF. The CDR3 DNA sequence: TGCAGCGTTGTACCGGATTCTAACTATGGCTACACCTTC.

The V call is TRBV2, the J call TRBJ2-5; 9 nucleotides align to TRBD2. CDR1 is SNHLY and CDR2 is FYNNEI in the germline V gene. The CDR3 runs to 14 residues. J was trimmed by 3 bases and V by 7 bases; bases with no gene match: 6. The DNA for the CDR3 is TGTGCCAGCAACCGACGACTAGCGGAAGAGACCCAGTACTTC. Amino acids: CASNRRLAEETQYF.

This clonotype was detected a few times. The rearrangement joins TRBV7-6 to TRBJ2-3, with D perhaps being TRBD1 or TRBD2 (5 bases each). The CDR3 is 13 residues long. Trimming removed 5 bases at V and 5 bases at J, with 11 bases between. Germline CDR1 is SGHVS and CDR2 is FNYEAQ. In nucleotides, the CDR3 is TGTGCCAGCAGCGCCCGGGACGGAGATACGCAGTATTTT. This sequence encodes CASSARDGDTQYF.

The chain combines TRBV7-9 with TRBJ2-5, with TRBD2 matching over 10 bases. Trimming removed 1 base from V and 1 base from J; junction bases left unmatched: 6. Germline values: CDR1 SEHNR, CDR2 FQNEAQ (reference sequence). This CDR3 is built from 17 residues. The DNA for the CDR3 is TGTGCCAGCAGCTTAGGGCGCCTAGCGGGGGCCCAAGAGACCCAGTACTTC. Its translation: CASSLGRLAGAQETQYF.

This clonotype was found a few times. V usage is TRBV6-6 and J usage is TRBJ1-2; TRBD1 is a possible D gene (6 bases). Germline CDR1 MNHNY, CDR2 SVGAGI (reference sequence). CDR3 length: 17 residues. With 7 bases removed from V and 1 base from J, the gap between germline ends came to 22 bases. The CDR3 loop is CASITNPDRIFNYGYTF. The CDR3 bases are TGTGCCAGCATAACTAACCCAGACAGGATATTTAACTATGGCTACACCTTC.

DNA for the CDR3: TGTGCCAGCAGCGTAGCATGGGAAGAGACCCAGTACTTC. This translates into CASSVAWEETQYF. This chain joins TRBV9 and TRBJ2-5, with D hard to call. The CDR3 is made up of 13 amino acids. Germline CDR1 reads SGDLS; CDR2 reads YYNGEE. Trimming took off 0 bases at V and 3 bases at J, with 6 bases between the two ends.

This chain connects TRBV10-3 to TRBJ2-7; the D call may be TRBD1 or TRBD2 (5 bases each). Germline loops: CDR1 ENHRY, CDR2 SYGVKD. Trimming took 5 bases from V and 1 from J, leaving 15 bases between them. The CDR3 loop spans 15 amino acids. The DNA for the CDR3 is TGTGCCATCAGTTCCTTCGGGACCCCTTCCTACGAGCAGTACTTC. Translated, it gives CAISSFGTPSYEQYF.

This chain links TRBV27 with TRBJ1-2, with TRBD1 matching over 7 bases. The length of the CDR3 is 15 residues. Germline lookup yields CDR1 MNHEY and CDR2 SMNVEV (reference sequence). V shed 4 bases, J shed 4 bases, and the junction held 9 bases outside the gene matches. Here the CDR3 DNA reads TGTGCCAGCAGTTCTGGACAGGCTTACTCCTATGGCTACACCTTC. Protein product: CASSSGQAYSYGYTF.

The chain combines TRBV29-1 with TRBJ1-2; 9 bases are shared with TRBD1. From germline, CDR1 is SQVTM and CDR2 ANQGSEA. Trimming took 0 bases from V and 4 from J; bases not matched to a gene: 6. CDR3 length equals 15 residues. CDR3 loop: CSVEDRDRALYGYTF. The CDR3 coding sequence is TGCAGCGTTGAAGATCGGGACAGGGCGCTCTATGGCTACACCTTC.

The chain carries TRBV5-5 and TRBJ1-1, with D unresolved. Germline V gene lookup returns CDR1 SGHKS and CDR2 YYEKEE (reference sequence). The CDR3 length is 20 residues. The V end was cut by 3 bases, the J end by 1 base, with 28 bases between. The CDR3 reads CASSWDFEGWLEKRNTEAFF. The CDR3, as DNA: TGTGCCAGCAGCTGGGATTTCGAGGGCTGGCTGGAGAAGAGGAACACTGAAGCTTTCTTT. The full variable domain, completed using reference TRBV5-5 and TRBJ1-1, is DAGVTQSPTHLIKTRGQQVTLRCSPISGHKSVSWYQQVLGQGPQFIFQYYEKEERGRGNFPDRFSARQFPNYSSELNVNALLLGDSALYLCASSWDFEGWLEKRNTEAFFGQGTRLTVV.

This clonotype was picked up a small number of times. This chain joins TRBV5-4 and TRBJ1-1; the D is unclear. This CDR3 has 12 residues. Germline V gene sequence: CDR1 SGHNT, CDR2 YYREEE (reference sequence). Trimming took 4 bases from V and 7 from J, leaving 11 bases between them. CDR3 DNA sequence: TGTGCCAGCAGCCTGAACGGACTTGAAGCTTTCTTT. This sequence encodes CASSLNGLEAFF.